The present entry profiles one T cell receptor (beta chain) with its context. For recovered donors of Cohort 3, there were two negative PCRs, clearance, or symptom resolution. Original processing notes: Counts of nucleated cells, estimated from reference gene primer amplification, were obtained. Data came from immunoSEQ multiplex PCR; TCRdb stores just in-frame clones and leaves some out. The DNA was the basis for D and trimming; V, J and clone size are from that table. The data show about 300,000 clones, 80% to 90% seen once. The V and J ends lost 5 bases and 5 bases, in that order; junction bases with no gene match: 4. This CDR3 spans 14 amino acids. Germline V gives CDR1 SGHAT, CDR2 FQNNGV. The sample originates from a study of blood T cell repertoires in COVID-19. The overall study: COVID-19 samples from acute and convalescent phases originated in the United States, Italy and Spain. T cells, B-cell-depleted T cells, or PBMCs supplied cDNA or gDNA.

The V and J genes are TRBV11-2 and TRBJ1-1, with 11 nucleotides matching TRBD1. The receptor was isolated from a young man who had recovered from COVID-19. Sequencing was performed on PBMCs or T cells enriched from blood (not recorded which). This chain's CDR3 is CASSRGQGGTEAFF. CDR3 DNA: TGTGCCAGCAGCCGGGGACAGGGGGGAACTGAAGCTTTCTTT. The complete variable domain, with remaining parts taken from reference TRBV11-2 and TRBJ1-1, reads EAGVAQSPRYKIIEKRQSVAFWCNPISGHATLYWYQQILGQGPKLLIQFQNNGVVDDSQLPKDRFSAERLKGVDSTLKIQPAKLEDSAVYLCASSRGQGGTEAFFGQGTRLTVV.